The 3 T cell receptor beta chains given below trace back to one sample, sequenced in a study of beta chain features in type 1 diabetes. The isolated RNA, all of it, was reverse transcribed, so expressed TCRB transcripts were what got sequenced. The repertoire was sequenced with immunoSEQ multiplex PCR; TCRdb's copy has only in-frame clones and lacks some. Seen here are approximately 330,000 clones, 9.5% to 11% observed once, and the top ten hold more than 0.015%. Source material: naive CD4+ T cells from blood. The receptors come from a woman aged 25-40 years in good health.

The chain is built from TRBV28 and TRBJ2-4; 10 bases are shared with TRBD1. The germline V gene encodes CDR1 MDHEN and CDR2 SYDVKM. Losses at the gene ends were 5 bases for V and 0 bases for J; bases not matched to a gene: 7. CDR3 length equals 17 residues. The DNA of the CDR3 is TGTGCCAGCAGTACGACAGGGGGCCTAAGAGCCAAAAACATTCAGTACTTC. As protein: CASSTTGGLRAKNIQYF.

The genes are TRBV7-2 and TRBJ2-1, with D possibly matching TRBD2 (5 bases). V gave up 1 base and J gave up 9 bases, with 16 bases separating them. Germline V CDR1 and CDR2: SGHTA, FQGNSA. This CDR3 contains 15 residues. The CDR3 spells CASSLGSGVGSEQFF. In nucleotides, the CDR3 is TGTGCCAGCAGCTTAGGGTCAGGCGTTGGGAGTGAGCAGTTCTTC. Full variable domain (remainder filled in from reference TRBV7-2 and TRBJ2-1): GAGVSQSPSNKVTEKGKDVELRCDPISGHTALYWYRQSLGQGLEFLIYFQGNSAPDKSGLPSDRFSAERTGGSVSTLTIQRTQQEDSAVYLCASSLGSGVGSEQFFGPGTRLTVL.

About this clone: At one end the junction does not follow the germline gene, possibly because of a read error. The CDR3 spells CASSFSGEWETQYF. The CDR3 DNA reads as TGTGCTAGCAGCTTTTCGGGGGAGTGGGAGACCCAGTACTTC. The chain couples TRBV7-7 to TRBJ2-5, with D tentatively TRBD2 (6 bases). This CDR3 has 14 amino acids. Germline-derived CDR1 and CDR2 are SSHAT and FNYEAQ (reference sequence).